These T cell receptor beta chains were read from a single sample in a study of blood T cell repertoires in COVID-19. Only in-frame clones appear in the TCRdb table, and some are missing; sequencing was by immunoSEQ multiplex PCR. The sample carries a few hundred thousand clones, around 87% recorded once. The sample comprised PBMCs or T cells enriched from blood (not recorded which). The receptors derive from a woman aged 45-65 years who had recovered from COVID-19. Both conserved end residues are part of each CDR3. D genes are given only for firm matches.

v_call: TRBV28; j_call: TRBJ1-2; d_call: TRBD1; cdr3_aa: CATKRQGEYYGYTF; cdr3_nt: TGTGCCACCAAGAGACAGGGGGAGTACTATGGCTACACCTTC
v_call: TRBV5-1; j_call: TRBJ1-1; d_call: -; cdr3_aa: CASSLDGRNTEAFF; cdr3_nt: TGCGCCAGCAGCTTGGATGGGAGAAACACTGAAGCTTTCTTT
v_call: TRBV12-5; j_call: TRBJ2-2; d_call: -; cdr3_aa: CASGLGLLGTQNTGELFF; cdr3_nt: TGTGCTAGTGGTTTGGGTCTCTTGGGGACACAAAACACCGGGGAGCTGTTTTTT
v_call: TRBV5-1; j_call: TRBJ2-2; d_call: -; cdr3_aa: CASRIFTNTGELFF; cdr3_nt: TGCGCCAGCAGAATATTTACGAACACCGGGGAGCTGTTTTTT
v_call: TRBV6-6; j_call: TRBJ1-4; d_call: -; cdr3_aa: CASSYPPYRTNEKLFF; cdr3_nt: TGTGCCAGCAGTTACCCCCCCTACCGCACTAATGAAAAACTGTTTTTT
v_call: TRBV29-1; j_call: TRBJ1-1; d_call: TRBD1; cdr3_aa: CSVGGTGGTEAFF; cdr3_nt: TGCAGCGTTGGGGGGACAGGGGGCACTGAAGCTTTCTTT
v_call: TRBV30; j_call: TRBJ1-5; d_call: TRBD1; cdr3_aa: CAWRDRAEEPQHF; cdr3_nt: TGTGCCTGGAGGGACAGGGCTGAAGAGCCCCAGCATTTT
v_call: TRBV18; j_call: TRBJ2-3; d_call: -; cdr3_aa: CASSPGTSVTDTQYF; cdr3_nt: TGTGCCAGCTCTCCCGGGACTTCAGTAACAGATACGCAGTATTTT
v_call: TRBV5-6; j_call: TRBJ2-7; d_call: -; cdr3_aa: CASSLITVPSYEQYF; cdr3_nt: TGTGCCAGCAGCTTGATCACGGTCCCGTCCTACGAGCAGTACTTC
v_call: TRBV28; j_call: TRBJ1-1; d_call: -; cdr3_aa: CASSLGRGRRNTEAFF; cdr3_nt: TGTGCCAGCAGCCTGGGAAGGGGCAGGAGGAACACTGAAGCTTTCTTT